Shown below are 22 T cell receptor beta chains from a single sample sequenced in a study of control samples from healthy donors and cancer patients. Sequencing used immunoSEQ multiplex PCR; TCRdb keeps in-frame clones, though not all of them. This sample has about 100,000 clones; roughly 93% occur once, and the top ten carry 8%. Sample: blood. Receptors originate from a man younger than 35 in good health.

Only one count was recorded for this clone. V gene TRBV3-1 (or the pseudogene TRBV3-2) combines with J gene TRBJ1-4; D is ambiguous. V lost 2 bases, J lost 5 bases, and 12 bases lay in between. CDR3 size: 15 residues. Germline CDR1 and CDR2: LGHDT and YNNKEL (reference sequence). CDR3: CASSQRREMNEKLFF. CDR3 bases: TGTGCCAGCAGCCAACGGAGGGAGATGAATGAAAAACTGTTTTTT.

This chain joins TRBV4-1 and TRBJ1-2; TRBD1 is a possible D gene (5 bases). Trimming shortened V by 5 bases and J by 4 bases, and 20 bases separated the two germline ends. This CDR3 is built from 16 residues. Germline lookup yields CDR1 MGHRA and CDR2 YSYEKL. CDR3 bases: TGCGCCAGCAGCAAAGCCGGGGACCGGGGACTCTATGGCTACACCTTC. This gives the protein CASSKAGDRGLYGYTF.

The chain couples TRBV10-2 to TRBJ2-1; 8 bases align to TRBD2. Trimming took 6 bases from V and 1 from J; bases not matched to a gene: 5. This CDR3 comprises 15 residues. Germline V gene data show CDR1 as WSHSY and CDR2 as SAAADI. Written as DNA, the CDR3 is TGCGCCAGCAGCTTAACGGGAGGGTCCTACAATGAGCAGTTCTTC. Encoded protein: CASSLTGGSYNEQFF.

The gene calls are TRBV11-3 and TRBJ1-6, with D possibly matching TRBD1 (5 bases). The CDR3 is 13 residues long. The V gene's germline CDR1 is SGHNT and CDR2 YENEEA. The ends were cut back, 5 bases at V and 7 bases at J, with 9 bases in the middle. CDR3 sequence: CASSIRQNSPLHF. In DNA, the CDR3 is TGTGCCAGCAGCATCCGACAGAATTCACCCCTCCACTTT.

V and J are TRBV6-5 and TRBJ2-7; TRBD2 is a possible D gene (6 bases). Germline V lookup: CDR1 MNHEY, CDR2 SVGAGI. V shed 6 bases and J shed 4 bases, with 10 bases lying between them. The CDR3 has 12 residues. The CDR3 is CASSGRGYEQYF. CDR3 in DNA: TGTGCCAGCAGCGGGCGGGGTTACGAGCAGTACTTC.

V gene TRBV27 combines with J gene TRBJ1-1; possibly TRBD1 for D (5 bases). CDR3 size: 13 residues. Deletions cut 7 bases from V and 4 bases from J, with 13 bases between. Germline values: CDR1 MNHEY, CDR2 SMNVEV (reference sequence). CDR3 region: CASTLGAGTEAFF. In DNA, the CDR3 is TGTGCCAGCACTCTCGGGGCCGGCACTGAAGCTTTCTTT.

The chain recombines TRBV19 with TRBJ1-1; maybe TRBD1 (6 bases). Trimming took off 5 bases at V and 1 base at J, with 11 bases between the two ends. The CDR3 is made up of 14 amino acids. Germline CDR1 and CDR2: LNHDA and SQIVND (reference sequence). CDR3 protein: CASSARTANTEAFF. DNA for the CDR3: TGTGCCAGTAGTGCTCGGACAGCGAACACTGAAGCTTTCTTT.

This clone was observed a single time. The genes are TRBV4-1 and TRBJ1-1, with D tentatively TRBD1 (5 bases). The CDR3 consists of 15 residues. Germline CDR1 is MGHRA and CDR2 is YSYEKL. Trimming removed 1 base from V and 1 base from J, with 10 bases in between. The CDR3 region has the DNA TGCGCCAGCAGCCAAGGGTACAGGTCGAACACTGAAGCTTTCTTT. Encoded protein: CASSQGYRSNTEAFF.

The genes are TRBV3-1 (or the pseudogene TRBV3-2) and TRBJ2-7; 11 nucleotides align to TRBD2. The CDR3 runs 13 residues. From germline, CDR1 is LGHDT and CDR2 YNNKEL (reference sequence). Trimming cost V 5 bases and J 7 bases; bases outside gene matches: 4. The CDR3 spells CASSTLAGGEQYF. CDR3 DNA: TGTGCCAGCAGCACTCTAGCGGGGGGTGAGCAGTACTTC.

This rearrangement joins TRBV6-5 to TRBJ1-6; D is possibly TRBD1 (5 bases). The length of the CDR3 is 15 residues. The V and J ends lost 1 base and 10 bases respectively, with 14 bases between them. Germline V gives CDR1 MNHEY, CDR2 SVGAGI. The CDR3 DNA sequence: TGTGCCAGCAGTTACTTGGGGGGGGTTCGGTCACCCCTCCACTTT. Amino acids: CASSYLGGVRSPLHF.

The chain couples TRBV10-3 to TRBJ2-1; D may be TRBD2 (6 bases). Trimming pared 0 bases from V and 5 bases from J, leaving 14 bases between. CDR3 length: 16 residues. CDR1 and CDR2 (germline): ENHRY, SYGVKD. CDR3 nucleotide sequence: TGTGCCATCAGTGAGTCGCCCCAGCGGGCCCACAATGAGCAGTTCTTC. Amino acid sequence: CAISESPQRAHNEQFF.

The rearrangement links TRBV6-5 to TRBJ2-7, with 7 bases matching TRBD2. The CDR3 length is 14 residues. Germline assignment: CDR1 MNHEY and CDR2 SVGAGI. V dropped 2 bases and J dropped 5; count of bases not matched to a gene: 6. CDR3 region: CASSYGGGKHEQYF. The CDR3, as DNA: TGTGCCAGCAGTTACGGGGGAGGGAAGCACGAGCAGTACTTC.

V and J are TRBV5-5 and TRBJ2-3, with D perhaps given as TRBD1 or TRBD2 (5 bases each). Per germline, CDR1 SGHKS and CDR2 YYEKEE (reference sequence). The CDR3 totals 14 residues. The V gene lost 5 bases and the J gene lost 6 bases, with 16 bases spanning the gap. DNA of the CDR3: TGTGCCAGCAGTGAGGGGTCGAGGGAGGATACGCAGTATTTT. This sequence encodes CASSEGSREDTQYF.

Written as DNA, the CDR3 is TGTGCCAGCAGCGGACGACTAGCGGGAGGAGATGAGCAGTTCTTC. Protein: CASSGRLAGGDEQFF. The gene calls are TRBV9 and TRBJ2-1; the match to TRBD2 covers 13 bases. The CDR3 is made up of 15 amino acids. Per the germline V gene, CDR1 is SGDLS and CDR2 is YYNGEE. With 3 bases clipped from V and 8 bases from J, the junction kept 5 bases outside the gene matches.

This clone was seen only a few times. The rearrangement joins TRBV14 to TRBJ1-5; D may be TRBD1 (6 bases). Trimming pared 2 bases from V and 3 bases from J, leaving 8 bases between. The CDR3 consists of 14 residues. Germline CDR1 is SGHDN and CDR2 is FVKESK. The CDR3 nucleotides are TGTGCCAGCAGCCAAAGGGGGAACAATCAGCCCCAGCATTTT. Its translation: CASSQRGNNQPQHF.

This clone was seen more than once but under ten times. The genes are TRBV7-9 and TRBJ1-4, with D perhaps TRBD1 (5 bases). The V and J ends lost 2 bases and 5 bases respectively, with 12 bases between them. CDR3 length equals 15 residues. CDR1 SEHNR and CDR2 FQNEAQ come from the germline V gene (reference sequence). The CDR3 bases are TGTGCCAGCAGCTTACGGGACCGCCGGAATGAAAAACTGTTTTTT. This codes for CASSLRDRRNEKLFF.

The chain recombines TRBV5-1 with TRBJ2-5; a possible D gene is TRBD1 (5 bases). V lost 2 bases to trimming and J lost 3 bases, with 14 bases between them. The CDR3 length is 15 residues. Germline values: CDR1 SGHRS, CDR2 YFSETQ. The CDR3 sequence: CASSLAPGMEETQYF. The DNA for the CDR3 is TGCGCCAGCAGCTTAGCCCCAGGGATGGAAGAGACCCAGTACTTC.

This chain uses TRBV9 with TRBJ2-3; D ambiguous. Germline assignment: CDR1 SGDLS and CDR2 YYNGEE. The ends were cut back, 6 bases at V and 0 bases at J, with 17 bases in the middle. This CDR3 comprises 16 residues. DNA for the CDR3: TGTGCCAGCAACGAAATGGCGCAGCCTAGCACAGATACGCAGTATTTT. Protein sequence: CASNEMAQPSTDTQYF.

The genes are TRBV2 and TRBJ1-4; no clear D gene. The ends were cut back, 3 bases at V and 7 bases at J, with 12 bases in the middle. The CDR3 totals 14 residues. In germline, CDR1 is SNHLY, CDR2 FYNNEI. The CDR3 sequence: CASSDDSGGEKLFF. The CDR3 bases are TGTGCCAGCAGTGACGATTCAGGAGGTGAAAAACTGTTTTTT.

This clone was detected only once. The gene calls are TRBV27 and TRBJ1-2; 7 nucleotides match TRBD1. With V trimmed by 3 bases and J by 6 bases, 4 bases remained unmatched. Germline V gives CDR1 MNHEY, CDR2 SMNVEV (reference sequence). The CDR3 extends over 13 amino acids. CDR3 coding DNA: TGTGCCAGCAGTTTGAAGGGGGCGGATGGCTACACCTTC. The encoded protein is CASSLKGADGYTF.

The chain couples TRBV30 to TRBJ1-3; no clear D. The CDR3 sequence is 15 residues long. The V and J ends lost 0 bases and 4 bases respectively, with 13 bases between them. Germline loops: CDR1 GTSNPN, CDR2 SVGIG (reference sequence). CDR3 sequence reads: CAWSVVSRFGNTIYF. As DNA, the CDR3 is TGTGCCTGGAGTGTAGTTTCCAGGTTCGGAAACACCATATATTTT.

The chain combines TRBV6-5 with TRBJ1-2, with a possible D match to TRBD1 (5 bases). The length of the CDR3 is 16 residues. Germline V lookup: CDR1 MNHEY, CDR2 SVGAGI. The ends were cut back, 0 bases at V and 3 bases at J, with 14 bases in the middle. CDR3 loop: CASSYSFGDLYYGYTF. The CDR3 DNA reads TGTGCCAGCAGTTACTCCTTCGGGGACCTATACTATGGCTACACCTTC.